The 20 T cell receptor beta chains below all came from one sample that was sequenced in a study of T cells in women clearing cervical HPV infection. Some clones are missing from TCRdb's copy, which holds only in-frame ones; the method was immunoSEQ multiplex PCR. The sample totals 30,000 to 40,000 clones. What was sequenced was blood buffy coat. These receptors all come from a woman aged 18-70 years with a cervical HPV16 infection that either progressed to CIN3+ or cleared (not recorded which).

As concerns this clone: The read gets to within 3 residues of the CDR3 end, and the germline J gene fills in the rest. The same CDR3 is also encoded by other DNA sequences in this sample. The chain uses TRBV30 and TRBJ1-1, with a possible D match to TRBD1 (6 bases). V lost 3 bases, J lost 3 bases, and 14 bases lay in between. The germline gives CDR1 GTSNPN, CDR2 SVGIG (reference sequence). The CDR3 is 14 residues long. Incomplete CDR3 DNA: TGTGCCTGGAGCGTCTTGGACAGAGACACTGAA. This sequence encodes CAWSVLDRDTE. The entire CDR3 protein reads CAWSVLDRDTEAFF.

In regard to this clone: At one of its ends the junction is not consistent with the germline gene, which may arise from a read error. This CDR3 is CASSQTVSYEQYF. The CDR3 DNA, read in part, is TGCGCCAGCAGCCAAACGGTCTCCTACGAG. The chain recombines TRBV4-2 with TRBJ2-7, with D unclear. The read falls 3 residues short of the CDR3 end, and the missing part is taken from the germline J gene. CDR3 length: 13 amino acids. Germline V gene lookup returns CDR1 LGHNA and CDR2 YNFKEQ.

Notes on this clone: An end of the junction differs from the germline gene, which may be a read error. Coverage ceases 3 residues before the CDR3 finishes, and the germline J gene fills in the end. The V call is TRBV20-1, the J call TRBJ1-3, with a possible D match to TRBD1 (6 bases). Germline CDR1 reads DFQATT; CDR2 reads SNEGSKA (reference sequence). The CDR3 covers 13 residues. Incomplete CDR3 DNA: TGCAGTGCTAGAGATGCCGGGGACAACACT. It yields the protein CSARDAGDNT. In full, the CDR3 is CSARDAGDNTIYF.

Comments on this clone: The read finishes 3 residues shy of the CDR3 end, and the germline J gene is used to complete it. This rearrangement joins TRBV11-2 to TRBJ1-2; D remains ambiguous. V was clipped by 6 bases and J by 5 bases, with 19 bases between them. Looked up from germline, CDR1 is SGHAT and CDR2 is FQNNGV. CDR3 length: 15 amino acids. Here the CDR3 reads CASSQDYQFGYGYTF. CDR3 DNA, as far as it was read: TGTGCCAGCAGTCAAGACTATCAATTTGGGTATGGC.

Regarding this clone: The CDR3 end is not reached by the read, which stops 3 residues before it; the germline J gene fills it in. This rearrangement joins TRBV20-1 to TRBJ1-5, with unresolved D. CDR3 length: 13 residues. The germline V and J ends were trimmed by 0 bases and 1 base, with 4 bases remaining between them. Germline V gives CDR1 DFQATT, CDR2 SNEGSKA (reference sequence). CDR3: CSARELSNQPQHF. Incomplete CDR3 DNA: TGCAGTGCTAGAGAACTAAGCAATCAGCCC.

As regards this clone: The read ends 3 residues shy of where the CDR3 ends; the end is completed using the germline J gene. This chain uses TRBV20-1 with TRBJ2-3, with a weak D call TRBD1 (5 bases). CDR3 length equals 14 residues. Per germline, CDR1 DFQATT and CDR2 SNEGSKA (reference sequence). CDR3: CSARDGAHQETQYF. CDR3 DNA (partial): TGCAGTGCTAGAGATGGGGCACATCAAGAGACG.

Regarding this clone: Coverage ceases 3 residues before the CDR3 finishes, and the germline J gene fills in the end. The chain is built from TRBV6-2 or TRBV6-3 and TRBJ1-4; D is perhaps TRBD1 (5 bases). The CDR3 is made up of 15 amino acids. Trimming shortened V by 2 bases and J by 6 bases, and 13 bases separated the two germline ends. Germline loops: CDR1 MNHEY, CDR2 SVGEGT. The sequenced part of the CDR3 DNA is TGTGCCAGCAGTTACCAGGGAGTGTGGGATGAAAAA. This gives the protein CASSYQGVWDEK. The full CDR3 sequence reads CASSYQGVWDEKLFF.

On this clone itself: The CDR3 end is not reached by the read, which stops 3 residues before it; the germline J gene fills it in. J is TRBJ2-5 and V is TRBV5-1; weak D call: TRBD2 (6 bases). The germline gives CDR1 SGHRS, CDR2 YFSETQ. V was pared by 4 bases and J by 5 bases, with 18 bases between. The length of the CDR3 is 15 residues. The CDR3 DNA, read in part, is TGCGCCAGCAGCGCCAAACCGGGACTTCGGGAGACC. Translating it yields CASSAKPGLRET. In full, the CDR3 is CASSAKPGLRETQYF.

In the case of this clone: The CDR3 end is not reached by the read, which stops 3 residues before it; the germline J gene fills it in. This sequence joins TRBV18 and TRBJ1-5; possible D gene TRBD1, 6 bases. The germline V gene encodes CDR1 KGHSH and CDR2 LQKENI. V was shortened by 6 bases and J by 6 bases, with 15 bases between the two germline ends. The CDR3 spans 14 residues. CDR3 DNA (partial): TGTGCCAGCTCCACCGGGCAGGGGAGTCAGCCC. Residues: CASSTGQGSQP. The entire CDR3 is CASSTGQGSQPQHF.

Turning to this clone: The read ends 3 residues shy of where the CDR3 ends; the end is completed using the germline J gene. The chain carries TRBV20-1 and TRBJ2-7; 9 nucleotides line up with TRBD2. The CDR3 is made up of 15 amino acids. The germline gives CDR1 DFQATT, CDR2 SNEGSKA (reference sequence). V was pared by 6 bases and J by 5 bases, with 14 bases of the junction left unmatched. CDR3 sequence reads: CSATNLASGVHEQYF. The sequenced part of the CDR3 DNA is TGCAGTGCGACCAATCTGGCTAGCGGGGTTCACGAG.

In the case of this clone: The CDR3 end is not reached by the read, which stops 3 residues before it; the germline J gene fills it in. This rearrangement joins TRBV19 to TRBJ2-1, with 8 bases aligning to TRBD1. With V trimmed by 2 bases and J by 7 bases, 7 bases remained unmatched. This CDR3 has 15 amino acids. Germline V gives CDR1 LNHDA, CDR2 SQIVND (reference sequence). CDR3 DNA, as far as it was read: TGTGCCAGTAGTATATCACAGGGGGGTTGGAATGAG. Its protein is CASSISQGGWNE. The complete CDR3 protein is CASSISQGGWNEQFF.

Points on this clone: Read sequence stops 3 residues before the CDR3 end, and the germline J gene provides the missing end. This chain connects TRBV2 to TRBJ2-5, with TRBD2 as a possible D gene (5 bases). CDR3 length equals 13 residues. The germline V gene encodes CDR1 SNHLY and CDR2 FYNNEI. The V gene lost 4 bases and the J gene lost 2 bases, with 8 bases spanning the gap. This chain's CDR3 is CASSATIQETQYF. The sequenced part of the CDR3 DNA is TGTGCCAGCAGTGCGACTATTCAAGAGACC.

To note about this clone: The observed sequence ends 3 residues before the CDR3 terminus, with the missing tail filled in from the germline J gene. The J gene is TRBJ1-2, the V gene TRBV18; 7 bases agree with TRBD1. Trimming removed 2 bases from V and 3 bases from J; junction bases left unmatched: 3. The V gene's germline CDR1 is KGHSH and CDR2 LQKENI. The CDR3 is 14 amino acids. CDR3 DNA (partial): TGTGCCAGCTCACCAGCAGGGGGAGACTATGGC. This gives the protein CASSPAGGDYG. The full-length CDR3 reads as CASSPAGGDYGYTF.

As to this clone: The read ends 3 residues shy of where the CDR3 ends; the end is completed using the germline J gene. The rearrangement uses TRBV5-1 and TRBJ2-1; D might be TRBD2 (6 bases). This CDR3 has 13 amino acids. Germline V lookup: CDR1 SGHRS, CDR2 YFSETQ. V was cut by 2 bases and J by 9 bases, with 12 bases left in between. CDR3 region: CASSFSGGGEQFF. CDR3 DNA (partial): TGCGCCAGCAGCTTTTCCGGGGGAGGTGAG.

With regard to this clone: The sequenced fragment ends 3 residues before the CDR3 boundary, so the rest is inferred from the germline J gene. V and J are TRBV20-1 and TRBJ2-5, with TRBD1 as a possible D gene (5 bases). Germline V gives CDR1 DFQATT, CDR2 SNEGSKA (reference sequence). The CDR3 length is 12 residues. The V end was cut by 3 bases, the J end by 4 bases, with 9 bases between. CDR3 bases read: TGCAGTGCTAGTTTAGGGGTAGAGACC. Residues: CSASLGVET. The complete CDR3 protein is CSASLGVETQYF.

Incomplete CDR3 DNA: TGCAGTGCTAGAGACTCTAGCGGGGGGGACCCCACAGATACG. Encoded protein: CSARDSSGGDPTDT. The entire CDR3 protein is CSARDSSGGDPTDTQYF. The chain joins TRBV20-1 to TRBJ2-3; 12 bases are shared with TRBD2. The DNA ends 3 residues before the CDR3 does, and the rest of the CDR3 is filled in from the germline J gene. Germline CDR1 DFQATT, CDR2 SNEGSKA (reference sequence). The V and J ends lost 0 bases and 2 bases, in that order; junction bases with no gene match: 6. The CDR3 sequence is 17 residues long.

CDR3 amino acids: CASSAIHREAYGYTF. The covered CDR3 bases are TGTGCCAGCAGCGCAATCCACAGGGAGGCCTATGGC. The chain uses TRBV6-2 or TRBV6-3 and TRBJ1-2, with D perhaps matching TRBD1 (6 bases). The read gets to within 3 residues of the CDR3 end, and the germline J gene fills in the rest. This CDR3 comprises 15 residues. Germline CDR1 and CDR2: MNHEY and SVGEGT. Trimming cost V 6 bases and J 4 bases, with 18 bases left between them.

Turning to this clone: The CDR3 end is not reached by the read, which stops 3 residues before it; the germline J gene fills it in. The chain recombines TRBV19 with TRBJ1-2; the D is unclear. V was shortened by 6 bases and J by 6 bases, with 11 bases between the two germline ends. The CDR3 runs to 12 residues. CDR1 is LNHDA, CDR2 SQIVND, per germline (reference sequence). The DNA read from the CDR3 is TGTGCCAGTAGACAAACAGCTCATGGC. This sequence encodes CASRQTAHG. The full-length CDR3 reads as CASRQTAHGYTF. The full variable domain, completed using reference TRBV19 and TRBJ1-2, is DGGITQSPKYLFRKEGQNVTLSCEQNLNHDAMYWYRQDPGQGLRLIYYSQIVNDFQKGDIAEGYSVSREKKESFPLTVTSAQKNPTAFYLCASRQTAHGYTFGSGTRLTVV.

Incomplete CDR3 DNA: TGTGCCAGCAGCTTAGCCTACAAGGGCTCCTACGAG. Its translation: CASSLAYKGSYE. Given in full, the CDR3 is CASSLAYKGSYEQYF. The chain employs TRBV7-9 and TRBJ2-7; D not certain. With the read ending 3 residues before the CDR3 end, the germline J gene is used to fill in that end. The germline gives CDR1 SEHNR, CDR2 FQNEAQ (reference sequence). V gave up 0 bases and J gave up 0 bases, with 9 bases separating them. The CDR3 loop spans 15 amino acids.

Notes on this clone: The read ends 3 residues before the CDR3 terminus; that terminus is restored from the germline J gene. The chain has TRBV7-2 and TRBJ1-2; tentative D call: TRBD1 (5 bases). Trimming took 5 bases from V and 4 from J, leaving 17 bases between them. The CDR3 length is 15 residues. Germline V gene lookup returns CDR1 SGHTA and CDR2 FQGNSA. This chain's CDR3 is CASSPGGTPTYGYTF. The CDR3 bases that were read are TGTGCCAGCAGCCCTGGCGGGACTCCGACCTATGGC.